These 18 T cell receptor beta chains were sequenced from one sample in a study of shared clonotypes between healthy human individuals. Libraries were prepared by immunoSEQ multiplex PCR; TCRdb keeps only in-frame clonotypes and omits some of them. The sample lists millions of clones, about 95% seen once, with more than 0.95% in the top ten. The naive CD8 population came from CD45RO-negative cells selected for CCR7, without terminally differentiated effector memory CD45RA+ cells. The sequencing sample was made of naive CD8+ T cells sorted from blood. The receptor source for this set is a man younger than 30 in good health.

The chain has TRBV19 and TRBJ2-1; 9 nucleotides agree with TRBD2. Unmatched junction bases numbered 5, after V lost 1 base and J lost 10 bases. The germline V gene has CDR1 LNHDA and CDR2 SQIVND (reference sequence). The CDR3 loop spans 14 amino acids. CDR3 DNA sequence: TGTGCCAGTAGTATAGGGACTAGCGAGGGAGAGCAGTTCTTC. Encoded protein: CASSIGTSEGEQFF.

V gene TRBV7-2 combines with J gene TRBJ1-1; D call uncertain. Germline V gives CDR1 SGHTA, CDR2 FQGNSA. The CDR3 extends over 13 amino acids. V lost 0 bases and J lost 7, with 9 bases in between. The CDR3 DNA is TGTGCCAGCAGCTTAGCGGGCACCAGTGAAGCTTTCTTT. It yields the protein CASSLAGTSEAFF.

The chain carries TRBV10-2 and TRBJ2-1, with 8 bases matching TRBD1. Germline CDR1 and CDR2: WSHSY and SAAADI. V trimming: 6 bases; J trimming: 4 bases; junction bases outside the gene matches: 8. This CDR3 comprises 15 residues. The CDR3 sequence: CASRLQGEGYNEQFF. The CDR3 nucleotides read TGCGCCAGCAGGTTACAGGGGGAAGGTTACAATGAGCAGTTCTTC.

The chain recombines TRBV15 with TRBJ1-1; D gene unclear. CDR1 LNHNV and CDR2 YYDKDF come from the germline V gene (reference sequence). The CDR3 is 13 amino acids. V was trimmed by 4 bases and J by 0 bases, leaving 6 bases between them. The CDR3: CATSTWMNTEAFF. DNA for the CDR3: TGTGCCACCAGCACTTGGATGAACACTGAAGCTTTCTTT.

This clone appeared a single time. The chain carries TRBV19 and TRBJ2-7; 9 positions agree with TRBD2. CDR1 is LNHDA, CDR2 SQIVND, per germline (reference sequence). The CDR3 spans 14 residues. Germline trimming cut 4 bases from V and 5 bases from J; bases unmatched to any gene: 6. As DNA, the CDR3 is TGTGCCAGTAGTAGTCTAGCGGGGAAAAACGAGCAGTACTTC. This encodes CASSSLAGKNEQYF.

For the CDR3, the DNA is TGTGCCAGCAGCGCAGGGGGCCCAGAGACCCAGTACTTC. Protein: CASSAGGPETQYF. The chain couples TRBV6-6 to TRBJ2-5; 8 bases match TRBD1. Germline CDR1 is MNHNY and CDR2 is SVGAGI (reference sequence). V shed 6 bases, J shed 4 bases, and the junction held 4 bases outside the gene matches. This CDR3 contains 13 residues.

V usage is TRBV2 and J usage is TRBJ2-7, with D perhaps TRBD2 (6 bases). Trimming removed 4 bases from V and 3 bases from J, with 7 bases in between. Germline V gene sequence: CDR1 SNHLY, CDR2 FYNNEI. The CDR3 consists of 12 residues. CDR3 residues: CASSGLVYEQYF. CDR3 sequence (DNA): TGTGCCAGCAGTGGACTAGTCTACGAGCAGTACTTC. Full variable domain (rest looked up from reference TRBV2 and TRBJ2-7): EPEVTQTPSHQVTQMGQEVILRCVPISNHLYFYWYRQILGQKVEFLVSFYNNEISEKSEIFDDQFSVERPDGSNFTLKIRSTKLEDSAMYFCASSGLVYEQYFGPGTRLTVT.

The rearrangement uses TRBV4-3 and TRBJ2-5; 8 bases match TRBD1. J was trimmed by 6 bases and V by 2 bases; bases with no gene match: 8. Germline lookup yields CDR1 LGHNA and CDR2 YSLEER. The length of the CDR3 is 15 residues. Here the CDR3 DNA reads TGCGCCAGCAGCCAATTCACAGGGGGTTCAAAGACCCAGTACTTC. It codes for CASSQFTGGSKTQYF.

A note on this clone: Other nucleotide sequences from this sample produce the same CDR3. The chain joins TRBV5-4 to TRBJ1-6, with TRBD1 matching over 7 bases. Germline V gene sequence: CDR1 SGHNT, CDR2 YYREEE (reference sequence). The CDR3 is 14 residues long. Trimming took 4 bases from V and 9 from J; bases not matched to a gene: 7. Here the CDR3 DNA reads TGTGCCAGCAGCCTAGACAGGGAAGGTTCACCCCTCCACTTT. It encodes CASSLDREGSPLHF.

To note about this clone: Other DNA sequences in the same sample also yield this CDR3. The V call is TRBV20-1, the J call TRBJ2-7; no reliable D call. The CDR3 spans 11 residues. CDR1 is DFQATT, CDR2 SNEGSKA, per germline (reference sequence). V lost 0 bases to trimming and J lost 5 bases, with 5 bases between them. In DNA, the CDR3 is TGCAGTGCTAGAGACGCGAACGAGCAGTACTTC. It specifies CSARDANEQYF.

The V call is TRBV7-9, the J call TRBJ2-1; 7 bases fit TRBD2. Trimming at V came to 3 bases and at J to 5 bases, leaving 1 base not matched to a gene. The CDR3 runs 13 residues. Per the germline V gene, CDR1 is SEHNR and CDR2 is FQNEAQ (reference sequence). CDR3 protein: CASSLTSHNEQFF. CDR3 coding DNA: TGTGCCAGCAGCTTGACTAGCCACAATGAGCAGTTCTTC. The whole variable domain, remainder taken from reference TRBV7-9 and TRBJ2-1, is DTGVSQNPRHKITKRGQNVTFRCDPISEHNRLYWYRQTLGQGPEFLTYFQNEAQLEKSRLLSDRFSAERPKGSFSTLEIQRTEQGDSAMYLCASSLTSHNEQFFGPGTRLTVL.

The CDR3 DNA reads TGTGCCAGCAGCTTTCCAGGGAAAAGCTCCTACGAGCAGTACTTC. As protein: CASSFPGKSSYEQYF. The rearrangement uses TRBV11-2 and TRBJ2-7; perhaps TRBD1 as D (5 bases). CDR3 length: 15 amino acids. In germline, CDR1 is SGHAT, CDR2 FQNNGV. Trimming left V 3 bases short and J 0 bases short, with 12 bases between.

V gene TRBV5-1 combines with J gene TRBJ2-7; 7 positions agree with TRBD1. The V segment lost 2 bases and the J segment 5 bases; nucleotides outside the gene matches: 10. This CDR3 spans 15 amino acids. CDR1 and CDR2 from the germline V gene are SGHRS and YFSETQ. The CDR3, as DNA: TGCGCCAGCAGCTTCCGACAGGGCCTTGAGGACGAGCAGTACTTC. This translates into CASSFRQGLEDEQYF. Filled out from reference TRBV5-1 and TRBJ2-7, the complete variable domain reads KAGVTQTPRYLIKTRGQQVTLSCSPISGHRSVSWYQQTPGQGLQFLFEYFSETQRNKGNFPGRFSGRQFSNSRSEMNVSTLELGDSALYLCASSFRQGLEDEQYFGPGTRLTVT.

CDR3 DNA sequence: TGTGCCAGCAGCCCCCGGGGCGGACATGAGCAGTTCTTC. Translation: CASSPRGGHEQFF. The rearrangement uses TRBV11-3 and TRBJ2-1; TRBD1 or TRBD2 may be the D gene (5 bases each). The germline V gene encodes CDR1 SGHNT and CDR2 YENEEA. Trimming took 5 bases from V and 8 from J, leaving 13 bases between them. The CDR3 length is 13 residues.

A note on this clone: The sample holds other DNA sequences that translate to the same CDR3. J is TRBJ1-3 and V is TRBV30; D uncertain. With 4 bases removed from V and 2 bases from J, the gap between germline ends came to 6 bases. The CDR3 runs 12 residues. Germline V gives CDR1 GTSNPN, CDR2 SVGIG (reference sequence). CDR3 sequence (DNA): TGTGCCTGGACGGAAACTGGAAACACCATATATTTT. Amino acid sequence: CAWTETGNTIYF.

V usage is TRBV6-5 and J usage is TRBJ1-2; TRBD1 matches 10 bases. In germline, CDR1 is MNHEY, CDR2 SVGAGI. V lost 0 bases, J lost 8 bases, and 6 bases stayed unmatched. This CDR3 contains 15 residues. This CDR3 reads CASSYSRDRGLGYTF. DNA for the CDR3: TGTGCCAGCAGTTACTCCCGCGACAGGGGGCTCGGCTACACCTTC.

J is TRBJ2-5 and V is TRBV5-4; no clear D. V was pared by 4 bases and J by 5 bases, with 12 bases between. CDR3 size: 13 residues. Looked up from germline, CDR1 is SGHNT and CDR2 is YYREEE (reference sequence). The CDR3 sequence is CASSPPNEETQYF. DNA for the CDR3: TGTGCCAGCAGCCCCCCGAATGAGGAGACCCAGTACTTC.

This clone was seen once. This chain links TRBV4-1 with TRBJ1-1; no reliable D call. The CDR3 extends over 14 amino acids. Germline V gene data show CDR1 as MGHRA and CDR2 as YSYEKL. Trimming cost V 0 bases and J 8 bases, with 13 bases left between them. CDR3 amino acids: CASSQDLRAEEAFF. The CDR3, as DNA: TGCGCCAGCAGCCAAGATTTGAGGGCGGAGGAAGCTTTCTTT.